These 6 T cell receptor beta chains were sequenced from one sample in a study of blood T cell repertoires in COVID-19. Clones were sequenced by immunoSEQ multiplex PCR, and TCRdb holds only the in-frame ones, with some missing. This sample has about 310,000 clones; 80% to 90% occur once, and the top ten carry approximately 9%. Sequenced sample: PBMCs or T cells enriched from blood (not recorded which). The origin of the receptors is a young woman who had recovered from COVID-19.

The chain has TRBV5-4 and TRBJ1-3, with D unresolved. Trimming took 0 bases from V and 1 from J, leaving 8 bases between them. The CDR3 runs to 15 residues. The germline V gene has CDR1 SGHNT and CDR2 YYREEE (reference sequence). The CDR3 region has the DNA TGTGCCAGCAGCTTGGAGTACGGGTCTGGAAACACCATATATTTT. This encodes CASSLEYGSGNTIYF.

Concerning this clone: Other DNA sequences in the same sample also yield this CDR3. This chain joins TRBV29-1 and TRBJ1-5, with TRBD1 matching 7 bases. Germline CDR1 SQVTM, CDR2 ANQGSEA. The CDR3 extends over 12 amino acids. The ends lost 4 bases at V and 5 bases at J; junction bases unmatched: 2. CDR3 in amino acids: CSVGQGDQPQHF. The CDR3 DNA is TGCAGCGTTGGTCAGGGGGATCAGCCCCAGCATTTT.

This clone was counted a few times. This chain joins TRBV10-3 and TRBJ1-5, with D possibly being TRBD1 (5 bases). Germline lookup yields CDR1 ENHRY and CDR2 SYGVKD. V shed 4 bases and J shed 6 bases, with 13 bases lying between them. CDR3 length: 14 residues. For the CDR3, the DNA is TGTGCCATCAGTGTAGGCAGGGAGGGTCAGCCCCAGCATTTT. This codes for CAISVGREGQPQHF.

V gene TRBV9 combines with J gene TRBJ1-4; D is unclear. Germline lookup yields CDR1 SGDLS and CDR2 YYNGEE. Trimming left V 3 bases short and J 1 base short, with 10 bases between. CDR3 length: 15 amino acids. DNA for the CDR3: TGTGCCAGCAGCGCAAGCGGTAGAACTAATGAAAAACTGTTTTTT. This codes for CASSASGRTNEKLFF.

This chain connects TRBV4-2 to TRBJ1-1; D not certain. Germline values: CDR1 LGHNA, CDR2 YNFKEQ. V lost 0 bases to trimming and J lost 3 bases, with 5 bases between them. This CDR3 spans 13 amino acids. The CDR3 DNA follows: TGTGCCAGCAGCCAAGACGCGCACACTGAAGCTTTCTTT. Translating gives CASSQDAHTEAFF.

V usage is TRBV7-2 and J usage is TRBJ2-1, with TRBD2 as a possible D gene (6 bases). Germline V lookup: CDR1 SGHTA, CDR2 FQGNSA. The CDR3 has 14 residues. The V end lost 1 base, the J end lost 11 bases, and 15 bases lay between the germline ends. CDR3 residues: CASSLVAHGGKQFF. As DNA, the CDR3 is TGTGCCAGCAGCTTAGTAGCCCACGGCGGGAAGCAGTTCTTC.